This passage covers 27 T cell receptor beta chains from one sample sequenced in a study of blood T cell repertoires in COVID-19. Libraries were prepared by immunoSEQ multiplex PCR; TCRdb keeps only in-frame clonotypes and omits some of them. The sample carries roughly 220,000 clones, about nine tenths recorded once. The sample taken for sequencing was peripheral blood. These receptor sequences come from a man of 80 years or more with acute or convalescent COVID-19.

The chain is built from TRBV2 and TRBJ1-5; D ambiguous. Looked up from germline, CDR1 is SNHLY and CDR2 is FYNNEI. The V end lost 2 bases, the J end lost 3 bases, and 11 bases lay between the germline ends. This CDR3 region has 15 residues. The CDR3 DNA sequence: TGTGCCAGCAGTGAATACCGGGAACTCAATCAGCCCCAGCATTTT. Protein: CASSEYRELNQPQHF. Based on the CDR3 plus reference TRBV2 and TRBJ1-5, the full variable domain is EPEVTQTPSHQVTQMGQEVILRCVPISNHLYFYWYRQILGQKVEFLVSFYNNEISEKSEIFDDQFSVERPDGSNFTLKIRSTKLEDSAMYFCASSEYRELNQPQHFGDGTRLSIL.

The rearrangement links TRBV28 to TRBJ2-1, with 9 bases fitting TRBD2. Germline V gives CDR1 MDHEN, CDR2 SYDVKM. Trimming at V came to 5 bases and at J to 10 bases, leaving 12 bases not matched to a gene. This CDR3 is 15 amino acids long. Here the CDR3 reads CASSVAGGLSREQFF. CDR3 sequence (DNA): TGTGCCAGCAGTGTTGCGGGAGGGTTGTCGCGAGAGCAGTTCTTC.

This chain joins TRBV7-8 and TRBJ2-7; 14 bases line up with TRBD2. The CDR3 runs to 17 residues. Germline trimming cut 5 bases from V and 9 bases from J; bases unmatched to any gene: 15. Germline lookup yields CDR1 SGHVS and CDR2 FQNEAQ. In nucleotides, the CDR3 is TGTGCCAGCAGCCCGAGACTAGCGGGAGGGCCTTTAACTCGGCAGTACTTC. Translated, it gives CASSPRLAGGPLTRQYF. The full variable domain, in which reference TRBV7-8 and TRBJ2-7 provide the parts outside the CDR3, is GAGVSQSPRYKVAKRGQDVALRCDPISGHVSLFWYQQALGQGPEFLTYFQNEAQLDKSGLPSDRFFAERPEGSVSTLKIQRTQQEDSAVYLCASSPRLAGGPLTRQYFGPGTRLTVT.

This clone occurred a few times. The gene calls are TRBV2 and TRBJ2-2, with a weak D call TRBD2 (6 bases). Germline CDR1 SNHLY, CDR2 FYNNEI. The V end was cut by 6 bases, the J end by 4 bases, with 12 bases between. The CDR3 consists of 14 residues. Here the CDR3 DNA reads TGTGCCAGCAGCCCAGGGACTTTCACCGGGGAGCTGTTTTTT. Encoded protein: CASSPGTFTGELFF. The complete variable domain, with remaining parts taken from reference TRBV2 and TRBJ2-2, reads EPEVTQTPSHQVTQMGQEVILRCVPISNHLYFYWYRQILGQKVEFLVSFYNNEISEKSEIFDDQFSVERPDGSNFTLKIRSTKLEDSAMYFCASSPGTFTGELFFGEGSRLTVL.

J is TRBJ2-1 and V is TRBV19; the match to TRBD2 covers 12 bases. The CDR3 contains 14 residues. V dropped 4 bases and J dropped 13; count of bases not matched to a gene: 8. CDR1 and CDR2 (germline): LNHDA, SQIVND (reference sequence). The CDR3 coding sequence is TGTGCCAGTAGTAGTGAGACTAGCGGGAGAAATCAGTTCTTC. Translation gives CASSSETSGRNQFF. Full variable domain (outside the CDR3, taken from reference TRBV19 and TRBJ2-1): DGGITQSPKYLFRKEGQNVTLSCEQNLNHDAMYWYRQDPGQGLRLIYYSQIVNDFQKGDIAEGYSVSREKKESFPLTVTSAQKNPTAFYLCASSSETSGRNQFFGPGTRLTVL.

This clone was recorded once. V gene TRBV7-9 combines with J gene TRBJ2-7, with 9 bases aligning to TRBD1. Germline V CDR1 and CDR2: SEHNR, FQNEAQ (reference sequence). J lost 7 bases, V lost 5 bases, and 6 bases had no gene match. The CDR3 runs 13 residues. Written as DNA, the CDR3 is TGTGCCAGCAGCCCACAGGGGGCTGGGGAGCAGTACGTC. It translates to CASSPQGAGEQYV.

V gene TRBV18 combines with J gene TRBJ2-7; 7 positions match TRBD1. From germline, CDR1 is KGHSH and CDR2 LQKENI. V was pared by 6 bases and J by 4 bases, with 9 bases of the junction left unmatched. The CDR3 extends over 14 amino acids. The CDR3 here is CASSLGQINYEQYV. The CDR3 nucleotides are TGTGCCAGCTCTCTGGGACAGATAAATTACGAGCAGTACGTC.

The sample holds one count of this clone. V usage is TRBV5-1 and J usage is TRBJ1-4, with 7 bases identical to TRBD1. V shed 4 bases, J shed 1 base, and the junction held 4 bases outside the gene matches. Germline assignment: CDR1 SGHRS and CDR2 YFSETQ. This CDR3 has 15 amino acids. The CDR3 sequence is CASSLPGGTNEKLFF. The DNA for the CDR3 is TGCGCCAGCAGCCTCCCAGGGGGAACTAATGAAAAACTGTTTTTT.

This clone was counted only a few times. The V gene is TRBV4-2, the J gene TRBJ2-7; 13 bases map to TRBD2. In germline, CDR1 is LGHNA, CDR2 YNFKEQ. The CDR3 extends over 18 amino acids. V was pared by 4 bases and J by 2 bases, with 11 bases of the junction left unmatched. The CDR3 nucleotides read TGTGCCAGCAGCCCCGGGACTAGCGGGATTAAGGGGACCTACGAGCAGTACTTC. It encodes CASSPGTSGIKGTYEQYF.

The rearrangement uses TRBV7-2 and TRBJ1-3, with 11 nucleotides matching TRBD1. CDR3 length equals 16 residues. The J segment lost 1 base and the V segment lost 5 bases, leaving 4 bases of the junction unmatched. CDR1 SGHTA and CDR2 FQGNSA come from the germline V gene. CDR3 sequence: CASSVGTGGSGNTIYF. In DNA, the CDR3 is TGTGCCAGCAGCGTAGGGACAGGGGGGTCTGGAAACACCATATATTTT.

This clone was picked up one time. The chain joins TRBV28 to TRBJ1-5; TRBD1 is a possible D gene (6 bases). The CDR3 has 13 residues. The V end lost 7 bases, the J end lost 7 bases, and 14 bases lay between the germline ends. Germline V gene data show CDR1 as MDHEN and CDR2 as SYDVKM. The chain's CDR3 is CASTDPGGQPQHF. The CDR3 DNA sequence: TGTGCCAGCACCGATCCGGGGGGCCAGCCCCAGCATTTT.

The chain links TRBV21-1 to TRBJ2-1; TRBD2, the D gene given by the table, was not confirmed from the DNA. TRBV21-1 is a recognized pseudogene. This CDR3 is built from 13 residues. CDR3 sequence reads: CASSKSEAGEQFF. The CDR3 DNA reads TGTGCCAGCAGCAAATCTGAGGCGGGGGAGCAGTTCTTC.

This sequence joins TRBV6-5 and TRBJ2-3; D gene ambiguous. The V end was cut by 6 bases, the J end by 2 bases, with 6 bases between. The CDR3 runs to 12 residues. From germline, CDR1 is MNHEY and CDR2 SVGAGI. The CDR3 loop is CASRESTDTQYF. The CDR3 bases are TGTGCCAGCAGAGAGTCCACAGATACGCAGTATTTT.

This sequence joins TRBV2 and TRBJ1-2, with 9 bases that match TRBD1. This CDR3 is built from 18 residues. Trimming removed 1 base from V and 2 bases from J; junction bases left unmatched: 11. Germline values: CDR1 SNHLY, CDR2 FYNNEI. DNA for the CDR3: TGTGCCAGCAGTGAAGAGGGACAGGGAAGAGGGGGAAACTATGGCTACACCTTC. Its translation is CASSEEGQGRGGNYGYTF. The entire variable domain, with the rest obtained from reference TRBV2 and TRBJ1-2, is as follows: EPEVTQTPSHQVTQMGQEVILRCVPISNHLYFYWYRQILGQKVEFLVSFYNNEISEKSEIFDDQFSVERPDGSNFTLKIRSTKLEDSAMYFCASSEEGQGRGGNYGYTFGSGTRLTVV.

V and J are TRBV4-2 and TRBJ1-5; 7 bases fit TRBD1. The length of the CDR3 is 15 residues. Germline CDR1 reads LGHNA; CDR2 reads YNFKEQ. V was pared by 3 bases and J by 0 bases, with 2 bases of the junction left unmatched. In DNA, the CDR3 is TGTGCCAGCAGCCACGGACAGGATAGCAATCAGCCCCAGCATTTT. Amino acids: CASSHGQDSNQPQHF.

Comment on this clone: The same CDR3 also results from other DNA sequences found in this sample. The V and J genes are TRBV5-1 and TRBJ1-5, with D possibly matching TRBD1 (5 bases). V was pared by 0 bases and J by 3 bases, with 7 bases between. Per germline, CDR1 SGHRS and CDR2 YFSETQ. The CDR3 sequence is 14 residues long. CDR3 sequence: CASSLAGSNQPQHF. Written as DNA, the CDR3 is TGCGCCAGCAGCTTGGCAGGGTCCAATCAGCCCCAGCATTTT.

This clone was counted a single time. This chain links TRBV6-6 with TRBJ2-7, with TRBD1 matching over 8 bases. V was pared by 5 bases and J by 1 base, with 10 bases of the junction left unmatched. CDR3 length: 16 residues. Germline values: CDR1 MNHNY, CDR2 SVGAGI (reference sequence). The CDR3: CASSGSGTGLSYEQYF. The CDR3 nucleotides are TGTGCCAGCAGTGGCTCGGGGACAGGTCTTTCCTACGAGCAGTACTTC.

This clone was found once. The chain employs TRBV7-9 and TRBJ2-1, with 12 bases lining up with TRBD2. Germline V gene lookup returns CDR1 SEHNR and CDR2 FQNEAQ (reference sequence). The J segment lost 6 bases and the V segment lost 4 bases, leaving 10 bases of the junction unmatched. CDR3 size: 17 residues. CDR3 region: CASSSTSGSVPLNEQFF. The CDR3 DNA reads TGTGCCAGCAGCTCGACTAGCGGGAGCGTCCCCCTCAATGAGCAGTTCTTC. Supplemented by reference TRBV7-9 and TRBJ2-1, the full variable domain reads DTGVSQNPRHKITKRGQNVTFRCDPISEHNRLYWYRQTLGQGPEFLTYFQNEAQLEKSRLLSDRFSAERPKGSFSTLEIQRTEQGDSAMYLCASSSTSGSVPLNEQFFGPGTRLTVL.

The rearrangement links TRBV30 to TRBJ1-5, with 7 nucleotides matching TRBD1. This CDR3 region has 13 residues. CDR1 GTSNPN and CDR2 SVGIG come from the germline V gene (reference sequence). With 2 bases clipped from V and 7 bases from J, the junction kept 5 bases outside the gene matches. DNA of the CDR3: TGTGCCTGGAGTCCCCAGGGGGTGCAGCCCCAGCATTTT. Residues: CAWSPQGVQPQHF.

The chain employs TRBV7-9 and TRBJ2-7; possible D gene TRBD1, 5 bases. Germline V CDR1 and CDR2: SEHNR, FQNEAQ (reference sequence). V was trimmed by 5 bases and J by 3 bases, leaving 11 bases between them. This CDR3 spans 13 amino acids. As DNA, the CDR3 is TGTGCCAGCAGCCTACCGACAGTCTACGAGCAGTACTTC. Translating it yields CASSLPTVYEQYF.

V usage is TRBV28 and J usage is TRBJ1-2, with D possibly TRBD1 on 5 matching bases. CDR1 and CDR2 (germline): MDHEN, SYDVKM. This CDR3 region has 13 residues. V lost 4 bases, J lost 7 bases, and 13 bases lay in between. The CDR3 nucleotides read TGTGCCAGCAGTTCCGGGGGGTATGGTGGCTACACCTTC. Encoded protein: CASSSGGYGGYTF.

As to this clone: One end of the junction does not line up with germline, which may come from a read error. The CDR3 nucleotides read TGTGCCAGCAGTGAATCCTCGCGCCATTGCTTC. Translated: CASSESSRHCF. This rearrangement joins TRBV2 to TRBJ1-2; unclear D gene. The CDR3 totals 11 residues. From germline, CDR1 is SNHLY and CDR2 FYNNEI.

The V call is TRBV7-3, the J call TRBJ2-3, with 8 bases fitting TRBD1. The CDR3 consists of 14 residues. Germline CDR1 SGHTA, CDR2 FQGTGA. J lost 8 bases, V lost 5 bases, and 9 bases had no gene match. Here the CDR3 DNA reads TGTGCCAGCAGCCTGACAGGGGCCGGTCCTACGCAGTATTTT. It specifies CASSLTGAGPTQYF.

The chain uses TRBV24-1 and TRBJ1-1, with D uncertain. This CDR3 has 15 amino acids. CDR1 and CDR2 (germline): KGHDR, SFDVKD. V was trimmed by 9 bases and J by 6 bases, leaving 22 bases between them. The CDR3 DNA follows: TGTGCCACCCTTTTACCCCCCCGAGGCCCAGCTGAAGCTTTCTTT. Protein: CATLLPPRGPAEAFF.

The rearrangement links TRBV6-5 to TRBJ1-2, with TRBD1 matching 7 bases. The CDR3 has 13 amino acids. Germline CDR1 MNHEY, CDR2 SVGAGI. With V trimmed by 7 bases and J by 2 bases, 4 bases remained unmatched. This CDR3 reads CASKSGGNYGYTF. The CDR3 bases are TGTGCCAGCAAATCAGGGGGGAACTATGGCTACACCTTC.

The rearrangement joins TRBV24-1 to TRBJ2-7; tentative D call: TRBD2 (6 bases). The CDR3 extends over 13 amino acids. Germline V CDR1 and CDR2: KGHDR, SFDVKD. V dropped 4 bases and J dropped 4 bases, with 10 bases sitting between them. CDR3 residues: CATSDGSGYEQYF. Written as DNA, the CDR3 is TGTGCCACCAGTGACGGGAGTGGGTACGAGCAGTACTTC.

This clone came up a few times. This rearrangement joins TRBV9 to TRBJ1-2, with a possible D match to TRBD1 (5 bases). The V gene's germline CDR1 is SGDLS and CDR2 YYNGEE. Trimming cost V 3 bases and J 8 bases, with 14 bases left between them. There are 13 residues in the CDR3. CDR3 coding DNA: TGTGCCAGCAGCGCCGGGACTTGGGAGGGCTACACCTTC. It specifies CASSAGTWEGYTF. The variable domain in full, completed from reference TRBV9 and TRBJ1-2, reads DSGVTQTPKHLITATGQRVTLRCSPRSGDLSVYWYQQSLDQGLQFLIQYYNGEERAKGNILERFSAQQFPDLHSELNLSSLELGDSALYFCASSAGTWEGYTFGSGTRLTVV.